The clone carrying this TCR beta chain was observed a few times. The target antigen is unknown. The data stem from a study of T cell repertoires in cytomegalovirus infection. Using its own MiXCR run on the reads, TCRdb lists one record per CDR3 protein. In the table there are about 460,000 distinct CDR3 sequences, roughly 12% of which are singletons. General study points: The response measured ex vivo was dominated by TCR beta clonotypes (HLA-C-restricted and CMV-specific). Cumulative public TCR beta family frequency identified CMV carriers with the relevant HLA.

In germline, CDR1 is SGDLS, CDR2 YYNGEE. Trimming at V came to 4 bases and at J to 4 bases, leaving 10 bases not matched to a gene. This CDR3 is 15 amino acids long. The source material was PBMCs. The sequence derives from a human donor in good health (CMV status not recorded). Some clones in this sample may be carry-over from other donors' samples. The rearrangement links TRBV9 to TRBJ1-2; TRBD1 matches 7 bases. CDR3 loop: CASSSRQGDGYGYTF. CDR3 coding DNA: TGTGCCAGCAGCTCTCGGCAGGGGGACGGCTATGGCTACACCTTC.